This T cell receptor beta chain was sequenced in a study of a mutant IDH1 vaccine in newly diagnosed glioma. Study overall: First vaccine doses came 4-6 weeks after radiotherapy alone, or with temozolomide cycles.

Study outcomes and limitations: Shifts in the top peripheral T cell clonotypes seemed unrelated to pseudoprogression.

Some clones are missing from TCRdb's copy, which holds only in-frame ones; the method was immunoSEQ multiplex PCR. The table shows around 32,000 clones, with around 83% occurring only once. This clone was seen a handful of times. Its matching antigen is unknown. V was cut by 4 bases and J by 5 bases, with 9 bases left in between. CDR3 length equals 14 residues. Germline CDR1 is SGHVS and CDR2 is FNYEAQ. The time point was: week 35, safety follow-up. A 20-mer mutant IDH1 peptide at 300 ug was injected subcutaneously with topical imiquimod. The chain carries TRBV7-6 and TRBJ1-6; D perhaps matches TRBD1 (5 bases). The source of this sequence is a woman under 30 with glioma. The sequences come from PBMCs, collected from a glioma patient whose treatment included an IDH1 peptide vaccine. DNA of the CDR3: TGTGCCAGCAGCTCACAGGCTAATAATTCACCCCTCCACTTT. It encodes CASSSQANNSPLHF.